The entry that follows covers one T cell receptor (beta chain) sequence. As yet, its antigen is unknown. This sample was taken from a study of T cell clones after liver transplantation. Overall study: Post-transplant blood was tracked for graft-donor-reactive T cell clones identified in a pre-transplant mixed lymphocyte reaction. Patients counted as tolerant after at least one year off all immunosuppression, enzymes not exceeding twice normal.

CD3+CD4+ and CD3+CD8+ cells were FACS-sorted from thawed unstimulated PBMCs. TCRdb keeps only in-frame clones here, not all; method: immunoSEQ multiplex PCR. The sample holds roughly 100,000 clones, approximately 79% seen once. Study results and limitations: A larger donor-reactive than third-party decline suggested partial antigen-specific deletion.

Between the trimmed V and J ends, which lost 1 base and 0 bases, there was a span of 4 bases. Germline CDR1 is SGHVS and CDR2 is FNYEAQ. This CDR3 contains 15 residues. The receptor was isolated from a human patient who received a liver transplant. The T cells may come from the graft donor. Sequences were derived from CD4+ T cells from blood, sampled around 44 months after liver transplant. The chain employs TRBV7-6 and TRBJ1-6; D gene uncertain. The CDR3 reads CASSLESSYNSPLHF. The CDR3 bases are TGTGCCAGCAGCTTAGAGAGCTCCTATAATTCACCCCTCCACTTT.